The T cell receptor beta chain described here comes from a study of cytomegalovirus exposure and HLA in healthy donors (dated by TCRdb to 2016 to 2017). With respect to the entire study: According to an earlier analysis of 587 of the donors, some 180 million T cells yielded some 110 million unique TCR beta sequences and less than 300 Gb of sequence data. About 300 gigabases of sequencing data and 78 million or so unique TCR sequences were included in an early release covering under 650 HLA-typed donors. The genetic ancestry cluster associated with self-reported Caucasian donors included 80% to 90% of the approximately 410 genotyped donors. The study was designed to test whether signatures of past pathogen exposure could be identified by cataloging public T cell receptors. The T cell repertoires of 666 subjects were profiled by immunosequencing and related to cytomegalovirus serostatus. Along with the approximately 670-subject first cohort, a separate validation cohort of roughly 110 different subjects was used. To predict cytomegalovirus infection status, the study brought together high-throughput TCR immunosequencing, statistical association of individual TCRs with disease status, and machine learning. A later analysis re-examined previously published TCR beta repertoires from about 670 donors and added high-resolution HLA genotyping to investigate patterns of TCR occurrence. The later analysis used no new phenotypic data to find candidate immune exposures, relying instead on TCR beta sequences and their occurrence across donors. In an earlier analysis of 587 of the donors, high-throughput TCR beta sequencing was used to judge whether each TCR beta V gene segment behaved as functional or pseudogenic. Donor age, sex, ethnicity and CMV serostatus were compiled alongside the repertoire data. In a later genetic analysis, genome-wide SNP genotypes for about 55% of the roughly 700 donors were used, and that subset was treated as a discovery cohort. Every discovery cohort repertoire had been produced on one sequencing platform. HLA typing included class I and class II loci at four-digit resolution. The number of typed donors differed by locus: about 620-640 for A, B, C, DRB1 and DQB1; 500 to 550 for DQA1; 606 for DPA1; and roughly 490 for DPB1. Five DR-DQ haplotypes were treated as single units for association and clustering because of strong linkage in the cohort. Across 398 genotyped donors of the cohort, an average of roughly 250,000 unique TCR beta nucleotide sequences per donor were sequenced, and roughly 20% of those sequences were non-productive.

The library was produced with the immunoSEQ multiplex PCR assay. The multiplex PCR relied on a mix of 60 forward primers for TCR Vbeta segments and 13 reverse primers for TCR Jbeta segments. A multiplex PCR assay on genomic DNA amplified the CDR3 region of rearranged TCR beta genes. On the Illumina HiSeq System, the amplified TCR beta libraries were sequenced as 87-base-pair reads. The original pipeline was this. A later analysis tallied around 87 million unique TCR beta chains across the 550 to 850 repertoires, and about 12 million of those chains were shared by two or more donors. Raw reads were error-corrected and collapsed into unique sequences with a nearest-neighbor algorithm that merged closely related sequences to remove PCR and sequencing errors. To assign V, D and J gene segments, CDR3 sequences were aligned to IMGT reference sequences. For a sequence to be retained, at least a six-nucleotide match to both a V gene segment and a J gene segment was required. A rearrangement was called productive if the CDR3 had no stop codons and remained in frame with V and J, and every other rearrangement was called non-productive. CDR3 was defined according to IMGT convention as the region running from the second conserved V-encoded cysteine to the conserved J-encoded phenylalanine. In an earlier analysis of just under 600 of the donors, sequences lacking an unambiguous match to a single V gene segment were excluded. An earlier analysis of about 600 of the donors called V segments functional above 56.7% productive rearrangements and segregating when the between-donor standard deviation exceeded 5%. A statistical classification framework was developed to diagnose cytomegalovirus status using the catalog of TCR beta chain sequences. V and J gene assignment, in a later analysis, came from comparing TCR nucleotide sequences with IMGT/GENE-DB human TR gene sequences. Using the TCRdist pipeline, a later analysis assigned CDR3 sequences along with most-parsimonious VDJ recombination scenarios. A later analysis defined each TCR beta chain by its CDR3 amino acid sequence plus V-gene family, and excluded reads lacking a unique V-gene family. To address suspected cross-contamination and a sequencing artifact, a later analysis removed some 620 highly shared, low-generation-probability nucleotide sequences. In a later analysis, a clonal expansion index for each public chain was calculated from normalized within-repertoire ranks of inferred template counts. Generation probabilities in a later analysis came from a VDJ recombination model fitted to out-of-frame rearrangements, and those results were checked against IGoR. In a later analysis, TCR-TCR, TCR-HLA and TCR-CMV co-occurrence was scored with hypergeometric tests, and a repertoire-size bias correction was applied to TCR pairs. A later analysis estimated false discovery rates by permuting HLA or CMV assignments 20 times. In a later analysis, co-occurring TCRs were grouped with DBSCAN, and TCRdist sequence similarity was added when clustering was performed within HLA-allele-positive subsets. For co-occurrence clustering, repertoires with fewer than 30,000 or more than 120,000 public chains were excluded, along with five or six repertoires with anomalous nucleotide sharing. TCRdb limited this immuneACCESS table to in-frame rearrangements with V and J called. A share of clones is missing; checked studies link under half to unresolved V genes, and the rest is unexplained. The V and J calls and clone size come from that table; D and trimming were worked out from the DNA. This sample lists 140,000 to 150,000 clones; roughly 88% were detected once. 0.5% to 0.65% of the sample comes from the top ten.

V is shortened by 1 base, J by 14 bases, and the region joining them spans 20 bases. The CDR3 measures 14 amino acids from cysteine to phenylalanine. CDR3 DNA is the only sequence kept; it has 42 bases, read in frame from the first base. CDR1 and CDR2 are read off the germline V gene as SNHLY and FYNNEI. Remarks on this clone: This clone's antigen is unknown. No quality values exist for individual bases; no much larger clone is one base distant.

In total, 600 or so healthy bone marrow donors made up the cohort. At the time of sampling, every cohort member was nominally healthy, though immune exposures that went unrecorded were likely present. The donor tested CMV seronegative and was one of the 352 seronegative cohort members. Each donor provided a peripheral blood sample, and peripheral blood mononuclear cells were used for TCR beta sequencing. The Qiagen DNeasy Blood Extraction Kit was used to extract genomic DNA from the blood cell samples. Results the study describes overall, beyond this receptor: When HLA alleles, especially DR and DQ, strongly co-occurred, TCR associations were difficult to assign to individual alleles. In a later analysis, around 17,000 TCR beta sequences were associated with specific HLA alleles at a false discovery rate of 0.05. CMV serostatus was the only immune exposure information available for the cohort. In both the original and validation cohorts, the classifier was reported to diagnose cytomegalovirus status with high specificity and sensitivity. Several of the top co-occurrence clusters appeared to be linked to parvovirus B19, influenza, CMV and Epstein-Barr virus, according to a later analysis. A later analysis found that TCR association rates varied across HLA loci, with DRB1 alleles showing the most associated TCRs and HLA-C alleles the fewest. Only TCR beta chains were sequenced in this cohort, and the absence of alpha or paired-chain data limited detectable features. In a later analysis, HLA-associated TCR beta chains showed more clonal expansion and lower generation probabilities than non-associated chains that were equally common. A later genetic analysis associated a missense DCLRE1C variant with V-gene and J-gene trimming of TCR beta chains, and an independent cohort replicated the association. The study gave a list of around 170 TCR beta chains associated with cytomegalovirus. Roughly 17 rarely observed V segments, including chromosome 9 orphons, were excluded from the earlier analysis of almost 600 of the donors because counts were too low. Because HLA typing was unavailable for some donors at each locus, only the typed subset was used in association tests. The presence/absence analyses assumed that sequencing depth was roughly uniform across donors, and that assumption may not be true. A cluster of highly shared sequence variants was judged likely to represent a technical artifact of the sequencing pipeline. Correlated functional status among segregating V segments might reflect linkage disequilibrium, but an unknown experimental factor could not be ruled out. In a later genetic analysis, fewer N-insertions in productive TCRs were reported among donors in an Asian-associated ancestry cluster than the 666-donor mean. Broadly in line with IMGT annotations, most TCR beta V segments showed up in productive rearrangements about 87% or about 30% of the time in an earlier analysis of around 550 of the donors. Most TCR sequences were observed very rarely across donors, whereas some public TCRs were present in many individuals. A further reported finding was that TCR beta sequences accurately predicted the HLA-A and HLA-B alleles for most subjects in the first cohort. In vitro tests confirmed that three of the cytomegalovirus-associated TCR beta chains recognize cytomegalovirus antigens. The authors suggested that the approach could potentially be generalized to other disease states and immunological phenotypes. A later analysis found that most CMV-associated TCR beta chains appeared HLA-restricted, with HLA associations seemingly driven largely by CMV exposure. Some IMGT-functional V segments, including TRBV6-2 and TRBV6-3, could not be told apart with the 87-base-pair reads, so those segments were excluded.

This sequence originates from a woman in her forties in good health and CMV-seronegative. The chain links TRBV2 with TRBJ1-1, and the D gene may be TRBD1, 5 bases matching. Specimen: PBMCs. The nucleotides are TGTGCCAGCAGTGAAGATAGGGGTGTACGGATTAACTTCTTT. Its translation reads: CASSEDRGVRINFF.